This TCR beta chain was found in a study of blood T cell repertoires in COVID-19. The data were produced by immunoSEQ multiplex PCR, yet TCRdb's version contains in-frame clones alone and is incomplete. The sample consists of around 150,000 clones, 85% to 95% of them appearing once. This CDR3 region has 17 residues. Trimming left V 2 bases short and J 0 bases short, with 11 bases between. Germline V gene sequence: CDR1 SGHVS, CDR2 FQNEAQ. Sample: peripheral blood. The gene calls are TRBV7-8 and TRBJ1-6; D gene ambiguous. This TCR was sampled from a woman aged 50 to 65 with acute or convalescent COVID-19. The CDR3 sequence is CASSLTSPSSYNSPLHF. Here the CDR3 DNA reads TGTGCCAGCAGCTTAACTAGTCCCAGCTCCTATAATTCACCCCTCCACTTT. Full variable domain (rest looked up from reference TRBV7-8 and TRBJ1-6): GAGVSQSPRYKVAKRGQDVALRCDPISGHVSLFWYQQALGQGPEFLTYFQNEAQLDKSGLPSDRFFAERPEGSVSTLKIQRTQQEDSAVYLCASSLTSPSSYNSPLHFGNGTRLTVT.